The 27 T cell receptor beta chains reported below all come from one sample, sequenced in a study of blood T cell repertoires in COVID-19. Profiled with immunoSEQ multiplex PCR; TCRdb holds only in-frame clones, not every one. The repertoire holds roughly 240,000 clones, 75% to 85% seen once, with 4% to 6% in the top ten. Specimen: peripheral blood. Source of these receptors: a man in his forties or fifties with COVID-19, enrolled during active disease.

V is TRBV19 and J is TRBJ2-2, with 7 bases fitting TRBD1. Germline V gene sequence: CDR1 LNHDA, CDR2 SQIVND (reference sequence). V lost 10 bases, J lost 0 bases, and 2 bases stayed unmatched. The CDR3 sequence is 13 residues long. Here the CDR3 reads CATDRTNTGELFF. Here the CDR3 DNA reads TGTGCCACGGACAGGACGAACACCGGGGAGCTGTTTTTT.

The chain uses TRBV7-2 and TRBJ1-2, with D unresolved. Germline V lookup: CDR1 SGHTA, CDR2 FQGNSA. The V end was cut by 5 bases, the J end by 1 base, with 8 bases between. The CDR3 is made up of 13 amino acids. The chain's CDR3 is CASSLGYNYGYTF. The CDR3 DNA follows: TGTGCCAGCAGCCTAGGTTATAACTATGGCTACACCTTC.

The V call is TRBV7-9, the J call TRBJ1-4; weak D call: TRBD1 (5 bases). Germline CDR1 and CDR2: SEHNR and FQNEAQ (reference sequence). Trimming shortened V by 3 bases and J by 7 bases, and 12 bases separated the two germline ends. The CDR3 totals 14 residues. The CDR3 is CASSLAGPGEKLFF. CDR3 bases: TGTGCCAGCAGCTTGGCAGGGCCCGGTGAAAAACTGTTTTTT.

This chain connects TRBV5-5 to TRBJ2-2, with TRBD1 matching over 9 bases. J gave up 3 bases and V 3 bases, and 3 bases lay outside the gene matches. The CDR3 has 15 amino acids. Germline values: CDR1 SGHKS, CDR2 YYEKEE (reference sequence). The CDR3 DNA follows: TGTGCCAGCAGCTCTGGACAGGGGCACACCGGGGAGCTGTTTTTT. This encodes CASSSGQGHTGELFF.

The rearrangement links TRBV4-1 to TRBJ2-5; 8 nucleotides align to TRBD2. The CDR3 length is 17 residues. The V and J ends lost 0 bases and 1 base, in that order; junction bases with no gene match: 7. The germline gives CDR1 MGHRA, CDR2 YSYEKL. The CDR3 sequence: CASSQDPAGVIQETQYF. DNA for the CDR3: TGCGCCAGCAGCCAAGACCCAGCGGGGGTTATCCAAGAGACCCAGTACTTC.

The V and J genes are TRBV7-2 and TRBJ2-5, with TRBD1 as a possible D gene (6 bases). V dropped 0 bases and J dropped 5 bases, with 16 bases sitting between them. The CDR3 runs 16 residues. In germline, CDR1 is SGHTA, CDR2 FQGNSA. This chain's CDR3 is CASSLAGGFMGETQYF. The CDR3 DNA is TGTGCCAGCAGCTTAGCAGGGGGTTTTATGGGGGAGACCCAGTACTTC.

The chain links TRBV30 to TRBJ1-2; D is perhaps TRBD1 (6 bases). This CDR3 is built from 12 residues. V lost 2 bases to trimming and J lost 4 bases, with 8 bases between them. The germline CDR1 and CDR2 sequences are GTSNPN and SVGIG (reference sequence). Here the CDR3 DNA reads TGTGCCTGGAGTCGGACAGCCTATGGCTACACCTTC. Protein: CAWSRTAYGYTF.

This clone was picked up a small number of times. The CDR3, as DNA: TGTGCCAGCAGCTCGACAGCGGGAGAGACCCAGTACTTC. Residues: CASSSTAGETQYF. The chain is built from TRBV7-9 and TRBJ2-5, with a possible D match to TRBD2 (6 bases). The CDR3 loop spans 13 amino acids. CDR1 is SEHNR, CDR2 FQNEAQ, per germline (reference sequence). The V end lost 4 bases, the J end lost 4 bases, and 10 bases lay between the germline ends.

V usage is TRBV9 and J usage is TRBJ2-2; D ambiguous. The germline CDR1 and CDR2 sequences are SGDLS and YYNGEE. This CDR3 has 11 residues. V lost 6 bases to trimming and J lost 5 bases, with 5 bases between them. CDR3 in amino acids: CASTTTGELFF. As DNA, the CDR3 is TGTGCCAGCACGACAACCGGGGAGCTGTTTTTT.

The rearrangement links TRBV28 to TRBJ2-7; 9 bases align to TRBD1. V lost 8 bases and J lost 5; bases outside the gene matches: 10. Looked up from germline, CDR1 is MDHEN and CDR2 is SYDVKM. CDR3 length: 14 residues. The CDR3 bases are TGTGCCAGCCTTTCACGGGACAGGGTCCACGAGCAGTACTTC. Translating gives CASLSRDRVHEQYF.

The rearrangement links TRBV4-3 to TRBJ2-5; 8 bases line up with TRBD2. Germline CDR1 LGHNA, CDR2 YSLEER. The CDR3 runs 16 residues. J lost 1 base, V lost 0 bases, and 4 bases had no gene match. The CDR3 protein is CASSQDGGGPQETQYF. DNA of the CDR3: TGCGCCAGCAGCCAAGACGGGGGGGGGCCCCAAGAGACCCAGTACTTC.

The chain is built from TRBV2 and TRBJ2-6; 10 positions agree with TRBD1. This CDR3 is built from 18 residues. Germline-derived CDR1 and CDR2 are SNHLY and FYNNEI. The V and J ends lost 3 bases and 0 bases, in that order; junction bases with no gene match: 5. DNA for the CDR3: TGTGCCAGCAGTGAGGGGACAGGGGTCAACTCTGGGGCCAACGTCCTGACTTTC. The encoded protein is CASSEGTGVNSGANVLTF.

As to this clone: The same CDR3 arises from other DNA sequences in this sample as well. The V and J genes are TRBV18 and TRBJ2-1; TRBD2 aligns across 14 bases. This CDR3 contains 16 residues. The germline CDR1 and CDR2 sequences are KGHSH and LQKENI. With V trimmed by 6 bases and J by 7 bases, 8 bases remained unmatched. The CDR3 loop reads CASSPGLAGVGNEQFF. DNA of the CDR3: TGTGCCAGCTCGCCGGGACTAGCGGGGGTGGGGAATGAGCAGTTCTTC.

The CDR3, as DNA: TGTGCCAGCAGCCCAGTCAGGGGATCGAGTGGCTACACCTTC. Its translation is CASSPVRGSSGYTF. This sequence joins TRBV5-6 and TRBJ1-2; D possibly corresponds to TRBD1 (6 bases). V dropped 4 bases and J dropped 7 bases, with 17 bases sitting between them. CDR3 length equals 14 residues. Looked up from germline, CDR1 is SGHDT and CDR2 is YYEEEE.

This clone was picked up a small number of times. The CDR3 is CASSESRGAKNIQYF. The CDR3 DNA reads TGTGCCAGCAGTGAGTCACGAGGGGCCAAAAACATTCAGTACTTC. This chain links TRBV6-1 with TRBJ2-4, with D maybe TRBD2 (5 bases). Trimming took 3 bases from V and 1 from J, leaving 10 bases between them. Germline CDR1 and CDR2: MNHNS and SASEGT. The CDR3 totals 15 residues.

This rearrangement joins TRBV30 to TRBJ2-5; D not resolved. The germline V gene encodes CDR1 GTSNPN and CDR2 SVGIG (reference sequence). The CDR3 length is 12 residues. Between the trimmed V and J ends, which lost 1 base and 6 bases, there was a span of 9 bases. The chain's CDR3 is CAWSANSQTQYF. CDR3 DNA sequence: TGTGCCTGGAGTGCGAATAGCCAGACCCAGTACTTC.

This clone was recorded only once. The chain carries TRBV2 and TRBJ1-1, with D possibly being TRBD1 (5 bases). Germline lookup yields CDR1 SNHLY and CDR2 FYNNEI. V dropped 2 bases and J dropped 3 bases, with 10 bases sitting between them. This CDR3 region has 14 residues. The CDR3: CASSENVQDTEAFF. As DNA, the CDR3 is TGTGCCAGCAGTGAAAATGTACAGGACACTGAAGCTTTCTTT.

J is TRBJ2-2 and V is TRBV10-3; TRBD2 aligns across 10 bases. The CDR3 is 17 residues long. The V and J ends lost 4 bases and 3 bases, in that order; junction bases with no gene match: 8. CDR1 ENHRY and CDR2 SYGVKD come from the germline V gene. The CDR3 reads CAISGRGAGGHTGELFF. The CDR3 DNA reads TGTGCCATCAGTGGTCGCGGAGCGGGGGGGCACACCGGGGAGCTGTTTTTT.

The V and J genes are TRBV9 and TRBJ2-2; 7 nucleotides agree with TRBD1. Unmatched junction bases numbered 11, after V lost 2 bases and J lost 4 bases. Germline loops: CDR1 SGDLS, CDR2 YYNGEE. The CDR3 is 17 amino acids. The CDR3, as DNA: TGTGCCAGCAGCGTCCAAACGACAGGGCCGATCACCGGGGAGCTGTTTTTT. Its protein product is CASSVQTTGPITGELFF.

This chain links TRBV6-5 with TRBJ1-1; 8 bases align to TRBD1. This CDR3 is 12 amino acids long. The J segment lost 9 bases and the V segment lost 4 bases, leaving 4 bases of the junction unmatched. Looked up from germline, CDR1 is MNHEY and CDR2 is SVGAGI. The CDR3 DNA reads TGTGCCAGCAGTTCAGGACAGGGAAAAGCTTTCTTT. Protein: CASSSGQGKAFF.

This chain uses TRBV5-1 with TRBJ1-6, with D hard to call. V was shortened by 0 bases and J by 2 bases, with 9 bases between the two germline ends. Germline values: CDR1 SGHRS, CDR2 YFSETQ. The CDR3 totals 16 residues. The CDR3 protein is CASSLGRGTYNSPLHF. The DNA of the CDR3 is TGCGCCAGCAGCTTGGGCCGCGGGACCTATAATTCACCCCTCCACTTT.

The chain joins TRBV7-9 to TRBJ2-6; TRBD1 is a possible D gene (5 bases). V shed 6 bases and J shed 4 bases, with 19 bases lying between them. Germline V lookup: CDR1 SEHNR, CDR2 FQNEAQ (reference sequence). CDR3 length equals 17 residues. In DNA, the CDR3 is TGTGCCAGCAGTTCCTCTGGGGCGCCTACGGGGGCCAACGTCCTGACTTTC. Protein: CASSSSGAPTGANVLTF.

This chain connects TRBV4-2 to TRBJ1-1; D not certain. Trimming stripped 6 bases from V and 1 base from J, with 9 bases between. The length of the CDR3 is 13 residues. Germline CDR1 LGHNA, CDR2 YNFKEQ. Here the CDR3 reads CASSREQNTEAFF. CDR3 nucleotides: TGTGCCAGCAGTCGTGAGCAGAACACTGAAGCTTTCTTT.

The chain employs TRBV5-1 and TRBJ2-7; TRBD1 matches 8 bases. The length of the CDR3 is 15 residues. Losses at the gene ends were 5 bases for V and 0 bases for J; bases not matched to a gene: 7. Per germline, CDR1 SGHRS and CDR2 YFSETQ. CDR3 sequence: CASSNGQGGSYEQYF. As DNA, the CDR3 is TGCGCCAGCAGTAATGGACAGGGAGGCTCCTACGAGCAGTACTTC.

This rearrangement joins TRBV7-9 to TRBJ2-3; 10 nucleotides agree with TRBD2. Germline V gene data show CDR1 as SEHNR and CDR2 as FQNEAQ (reference sequence). CDR3 length equals 17 residues. J gave up 7 bases and V 1 base, and 11 bases lay outside the gene matches. For the CDR3, the DNA is TGTGCCAGCAGCTTAGAAGGTAGCGGGGGGCATTTTCATACGCAGTATTTT. Residues: CASSLEGSGGHFHTQYF.

This clone was found once. The CDR3 coding sequence is TGTGCCAGCCTTCTCCGACAGGGAAGCAATCAGCCCCAGCATTTT. Translated: CASLLRQGSNQPQHF. V gene TRBV21-1 combines with J gene TRBJ1-5; TRBD1 is the table's D call, not checked against the DNA. TRBV21-1 is marked as a pseudogene. This CDR3 has 15 amino acids.

This rearrangement joins TRBV20-1 to TRBJ1-2; D unclear. This CDR3 spans 11 amino acids. V was trimmed by 5 bases and J by 7 bases, leaving 11 bases between them. Germline loops: CDR1 DFQATT, CDR2 SNEGSKA (reference sequence). CDR3 residues: CSAAPQFGYTF. The CDR3 coding sequence is TGCAGTGCTGCCCCCCAGTTTGGCTACACCTTC.